This entry is about one T cell receptor beta chain. One entry per CDR3 protein, called by TCRdb with MiXCR from the 5' RACE reads. The sample comprises about 5,200 distinct CDR3 sequences, about three quarters of which are singletons, and around 3.1% rests with the top ten. CDR1 and CDR2 from the germline V gene are MNHEY and SVGAGI. The CDR3 extends over 11 amino acids. V dropped 5 bases and J dropped 14 bases, with 13 bases sitting between them. Sequencing was done on a sample of naive CD4+ T cells sorted from blood. Subset described: naive CD4+ T cells, CD4+CD45RA+CD25-. The source is a female donor with breast cancer. This chain connects TRBV6-5 to TRBJ2-4; D not resolved. This CDR3 reads CASSGINAEYF. CDR3 DNA: TGTGCCAGCAGTGGTATCAACGCAGAGTACTTC.